The clone carrying this TCR beta chain was counted many times. RNA transcripts provided the template for amplifying TCR beta CDR3 regions. The first round was an RT-PCR with HTBI primers, and the second round was a multiplex PCR. TCRdb used MiXCR to reprocess the multiplex PCR reads, holding one entry per CDR3 protein. This sample carries around 400,000 distinct CDR3 sequences, roughly 20% of them seen once, and the ten largest clones take under 3.5%. This specimen belongs to a study of Graves' ophthalmopathy and Graves' hyperthyroidism. V lost 3 bases to trimming and J lost 3 bases, with 11 bases between them. The CDR3 runs 13 residues. Germline V gene lookup returns CDR1 SQVTM and CDR2 ANQGSEA.

The sequence came from a woman between 18 and 30 years old with stable Graves' hyperthyroidism. J is TRBJ1-1 and V is TRBV29-1; the D is unclear. Source material: peripheral blood. The CDR3 DNA reads as TGCAGCGTTGATTTCGGGTTGGACACTGAAGCTTTCTTT. It yields the protein CSVDFGLDTEAFF.